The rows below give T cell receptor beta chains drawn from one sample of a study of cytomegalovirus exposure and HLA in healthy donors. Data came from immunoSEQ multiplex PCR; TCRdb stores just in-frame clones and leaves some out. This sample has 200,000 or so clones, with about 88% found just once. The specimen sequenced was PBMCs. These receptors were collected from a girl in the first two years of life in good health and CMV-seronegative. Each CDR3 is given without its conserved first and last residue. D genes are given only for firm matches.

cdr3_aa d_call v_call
ASSGLVAETDTQY NA TRBV2
SARTSGNQETQY TRBD2 TRBV29-1
ASSLTAGEHNEQF TRBD2 TRBV7-3
SVANFPGANVLT NA TRBV29-1
ASSLGRTGYEQY NA TRBV7-2
AIVPGQGWNTEAF TRBD1 TRBV10-3
ASILRGGANTEAF NA TRBV6-1
ASAMRGTDTQY NA TRBV19
ASSIAGTGRNQY TRBD1 TRBV19
ASSPSSVVNEKLF NA TRBV5-6
ASKGHDGNQPQH NA TRBV2
AISALDRISGNTIY TRBD1 TRBV10-3
ASRLAGLGSYEQY TRBD2 TRBV2
ASSVGVLAGYEQY TRBD2 TRBV9